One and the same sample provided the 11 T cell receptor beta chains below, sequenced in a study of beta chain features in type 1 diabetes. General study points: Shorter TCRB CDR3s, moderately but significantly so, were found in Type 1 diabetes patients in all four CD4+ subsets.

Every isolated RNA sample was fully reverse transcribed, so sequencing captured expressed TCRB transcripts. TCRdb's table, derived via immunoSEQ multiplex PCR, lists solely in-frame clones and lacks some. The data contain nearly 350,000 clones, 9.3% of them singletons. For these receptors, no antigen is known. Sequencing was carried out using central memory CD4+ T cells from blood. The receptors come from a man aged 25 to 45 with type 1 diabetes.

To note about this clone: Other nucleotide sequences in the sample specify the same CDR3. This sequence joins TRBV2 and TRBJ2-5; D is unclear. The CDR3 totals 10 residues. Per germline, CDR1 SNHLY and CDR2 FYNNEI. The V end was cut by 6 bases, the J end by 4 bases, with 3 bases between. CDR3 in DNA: TGTGCCAGCAGAGTAGAGACCCAGTACTTC. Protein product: CASRVETQYF.

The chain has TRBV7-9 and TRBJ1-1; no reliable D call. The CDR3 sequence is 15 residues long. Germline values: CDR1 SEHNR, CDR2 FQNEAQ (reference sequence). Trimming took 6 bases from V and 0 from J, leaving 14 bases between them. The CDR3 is CASREEGRVNTEAFF. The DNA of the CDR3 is TGTGCCAGCAGAGAAGAAGGACGGGTGAACACTGAAGCTTTCTTT. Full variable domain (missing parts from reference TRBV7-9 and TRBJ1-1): DTGVSQNPRHKITKRGQNVTFRCDPISEHNRLYWYRQTLGQGPEFLTYFQNEAQLEKSRLLSDRFSAERPKGSFSTLEIQRTEQGDSAMYLCASREEGRVNTEAFFGQGTRLTVV.

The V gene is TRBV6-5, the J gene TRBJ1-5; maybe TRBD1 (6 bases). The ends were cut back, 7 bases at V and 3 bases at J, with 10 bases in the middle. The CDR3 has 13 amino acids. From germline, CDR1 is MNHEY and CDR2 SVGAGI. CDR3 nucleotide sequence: TGTGCCAGCAAAGGGGGGCCCAATCAGCCCCAGCATTTT. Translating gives CASKGGPNQPQHF.

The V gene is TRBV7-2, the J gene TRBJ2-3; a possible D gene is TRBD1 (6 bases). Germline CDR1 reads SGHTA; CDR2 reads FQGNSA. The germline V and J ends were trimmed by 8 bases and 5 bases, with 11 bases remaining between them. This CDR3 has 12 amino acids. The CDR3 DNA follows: TGTGCCAGCCTCCAGGGGAGAGATACGCAGTATTTT. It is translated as CASLQGRDTQYF.

CDR3 DNA: TGTGCCAGCAGCTCCAACTGGGGATACACCTTC. It translates to CASSSNWGYTF. The chain combines TRBV5-5 with TRBJ1-2; D gene unclear. The CDR3 is made up of 11 amino acids. V lost 3 bases, J lost 11 bases, and 11 bases lay in between. Germline CDR1 SGHKS, CDR2 YYEKEE (reference sequence).

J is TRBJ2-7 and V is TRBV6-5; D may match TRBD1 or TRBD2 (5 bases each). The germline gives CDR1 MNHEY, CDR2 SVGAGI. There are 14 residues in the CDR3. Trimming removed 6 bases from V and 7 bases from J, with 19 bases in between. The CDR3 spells CASSLQRGLGEQYF. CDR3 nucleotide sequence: TGTGCCAGCAGCCTACAACGGGGCCTGGGGGAGCAGTACTTC.

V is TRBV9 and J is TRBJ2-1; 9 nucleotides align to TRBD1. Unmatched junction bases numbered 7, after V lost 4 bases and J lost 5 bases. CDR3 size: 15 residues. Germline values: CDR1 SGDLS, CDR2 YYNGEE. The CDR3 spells CASSPSGQGHNEQFF. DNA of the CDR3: TGTGCCAGCAGCCCCTCGGGACAGGGCCACAATGAGCAGTTCTTC.

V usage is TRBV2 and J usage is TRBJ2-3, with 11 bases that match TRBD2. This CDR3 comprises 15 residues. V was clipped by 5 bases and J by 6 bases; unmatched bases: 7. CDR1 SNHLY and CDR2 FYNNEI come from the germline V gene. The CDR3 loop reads CASSIAGGPSDTQYF. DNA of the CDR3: TGTGCCAGCAGTATAGCGGGGGGGCCGTCCGATACGCAGTATTTT.

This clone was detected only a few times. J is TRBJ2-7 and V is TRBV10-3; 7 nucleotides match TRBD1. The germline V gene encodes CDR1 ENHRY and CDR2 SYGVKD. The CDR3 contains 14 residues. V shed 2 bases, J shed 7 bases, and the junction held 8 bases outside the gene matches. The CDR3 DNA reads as TGTGCCATCAGTGAGGCCGGACAGGTGGAAGAGCAGTACTTC. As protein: CAISEAGQVEEQYF.

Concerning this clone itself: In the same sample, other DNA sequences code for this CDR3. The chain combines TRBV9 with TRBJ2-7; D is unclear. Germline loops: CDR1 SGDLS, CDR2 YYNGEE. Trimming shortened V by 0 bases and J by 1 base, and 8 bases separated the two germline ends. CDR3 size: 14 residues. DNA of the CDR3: TGTGCCAGCAGCGTAGGGGTCAATTCCTACGAGCAGTACTTC. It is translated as CASSVGVNSYEQYF.

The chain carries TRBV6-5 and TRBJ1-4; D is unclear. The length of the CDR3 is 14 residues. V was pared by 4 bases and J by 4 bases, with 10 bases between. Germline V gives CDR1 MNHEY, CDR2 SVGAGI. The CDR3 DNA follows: TGTGCCAGCAGTTTGAGCGGAAATAATGAAAAACTGTTTTTT. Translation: CASSLSGNNEKLFF.